This TCR beta chain was profiled in a study of T cell responses to AZD1222 COVID-19 vaccine. General study findings and limits: Of spike-specific TCRs, nearly half reportedly target regions left unmutated in variants. Clonal diversity was possibly underestimated, and the donors were mostly white British, with more females. Increased Spike-specific TCR breadth and depth were observed after two AZD1222 doses.

Concerning this clone: The antigen is undetermined.

The repertoire was sequenced with immunoSEQ multiplex PCR; TCRdb's copy has only in-frame clones and lacks some. The sample shows 150,000 to 200,000 clones, around 94% of them seen only once. Germline CDR1 is SGHDN and CDR2 is FVKESK. V shed 4 bases, J shed 6 bases, and the junction held 12 bases outside the gene matches. The CDR3 consists of 16 residues. This clonotype originated in an adult in good health. The chain couples TRBV14 to TRBJ2-1, with 7 bases identical to TRBD2. Sample: peripheral blood, taken on day 0 of AZD1222 vaccination. CDR3 nucleotides: TGTGCCAGCAGCCGCTATGGTAGCGGGTTCTTCAATGAGCAGTTCTTC. As protein: CASSRYGSGFFNEQFF.